The 20 T cell receptor beta chains presented below share a single source sample, sequenced in a study of blood T cell repertoires in COVID-19. This table comes from immunoSEQ multiplex PCR, and its TCRdb copy is limited to in-frame clones, with some not included. The data contain roughly 200,000 clones, roughly 80% of them singletons. The source material was peripheral blood. All receptors come from a woman aged 55-75 years with COVID-19, enrolled during active disease.

The chain has TRBV5-1 and TRBJ2-1; 9 nucleotides agree with TRBD2. The CDR3 contains 16 residues. Germline CDR1 reads SGHRS; CDR2 reads YFSETQ. With V trimmed by 0 bases and J by 4 bases, 5 bases remained unmatched. CDR3 region: CASSLGLAGQYNEQFF. In DNA form, the CDR3 reads TGCGCCAGCAGCTTGGGCCTAGCGGGGCAGTACAATGAGCAGTTCTTC.

The chain is built from TRBV2 and TRBJ1-1; maybe TRBD1 (6 bases). Germline V CDR1 and CDR2: SNHLY, FYNNEI. The CDR3 is 13 amino acids. The V and J ends lost 11 bases and 3 bases respectively, with 16 bases between them. This CDR3 reads CADRSGGHTEAFF. The CDR3 DNA sequence: TGTGCCGACAGGTCCGGGGGGCACACTGAAGCTTTCTTT.

This clone was seen once. The chain combines TRBV9 with TRBJ2-1; 10 bases fit TRBD2. Trimming cost V 2 bases and J 10 bases; bases outside gene matches: 9. This CDR3 contains 15 residues. Germline CDR1 is SGDLS and CDR2 is YYNGEE. The CDR3, as DNA: TGTGCCAGCAGCGTTAGCGGGAGGCCGGGACGGGAGCAGTTCTTC. It is translated as CASSVSGRPGREQFF.

V gene TRBV5-1 combines with J gene TRBJ2-1, with 9 bases matching TRBD1. The CDR3 totals 18 residues. After removal of 0 bases from V and 6 bases from J, the junction contained 13 bases not matched to a gene. Germline V gives CDR1 SGHRS, CDR2 YFSETQ. The CDR3 here is CASSLGVRDRATSNEQFF. CDR3 DNA: TGCGCCAGCAGCTTGGGGGTAAGGGACAGGGCTACCAGCAATGAGCAGTTCTTC.

This chain links TRBV6-1 with TRBJ1-1; D call uncertain. The germline V gene encodes CDR1 MNHNS and CDR2 SASEGT. The V end lost 2 bases, the J end lost 7 bases, and 8 bases lay between the germline ends. The CDR3 is made up of 12 amino acids. The CDR3 DNA reads as TGTGCCAGCAGTGAACTTATGAGTGAAGCTTTCTTT. Amino acid sequence: CASSELMSEAFF.

V gene TRBV30 combines with J gene TRBJ1-6; 9 nucleotides line up with TRBD1. The CDR3 sequence is 16 residues long. Germline-derived CDR1 and CDR2 are GTSNPN and SVGIG (reference sequence). V lost 3 bases and J lost 4; bases outside the gene matches: 7. This CDR3 reads CAWSEGQGPYNSPLHF. The CDR3 nucleotides are TGTGCCTGGAGCGAAGGACAGGGGCCTTATAATTCACCCCTCCACTTT.

This clone was seen a single time. The CDR3 loop reads CASSIMSQGQDTQYF. As DNA, the CDR3 is TGTGCCAGTAGTATAATGTCGCAGGGTCAAGATACGCAGTATTTT. The chain uses TRBV19 and TRBJ2-3; D may be TRBD1 (5 bases). Per the germline V gene, CDR1 is LNHDA and CDR2 is SQIVND (reference sequence). The CDR3 covers 15 residues. With 2 bases removed from V and 5 bases from J, the gap between germline ends came to 14 bases. The full variable domain, rest sourced from reference TRBV19 and TRBJ2-3, is DGGITQSPKYLFRKEGQNVTLSCEQNLNHDAMYWYRQDPGQGLRLIYYSQIVNDFQKGDIAEGYSVSREKKESFPLTVTSAQKNPTAFYLCASSIMSQGQDTQYFGPGTRLTVL.

V gene TRBV7-8 combines with J gene TRBJ2-7, with 7 bases lining up with TRBD1. This CDR3 is built from 14 residues. The V gene's germline CDR1 is SGHVS and CDR2 FQNEAQ. V trimming: 4 bases; J trimming: 2 bases; junction bases outside the gene matches: 5. This CDR3 is CASSSRDSAYEQYV. The CDR3, as DNA: TGTGCCAGCAGCTCCCGGGACAGCGCCTACGAGCAGTACGTC.

The V and J genes are TRBV28 and TRBJ2-7; 9 nucleotides match TRBD2. Germline CDR1 reads MDHEN; CDR2 reads SYDVKM. The CDR3 consists of 16 residues. V lost 5 bases, J lost 2 bases, and 10 bases stayed unmatched. The CDR3 spells CASSGDSGSVTYEQYF. CDR3 in DNA: TGTGCCAGCAGTGGGGATAGCGGGAGTGTTACCTACGAGCAGTACTTC.

This chain connects TRBV27 to TRBJ2-7; the D gene is possibly TRBD2 (6 bases). The V gene's germline CDR1 is MNHEY and CDR2 SMNVEV (reference sequence). V lost 3 bases, J lost 2 bases, and 14 bases lay in between. CDR3 length: 15 amino acids. The chain's CDR3 is CASSLGGSITYEQYV. CDR3 nucleotides: TGTGCCAGCAGTTTGGGGGGTTCCATAACCTACGAGCAGTACGTC.

The chain uses TRBV18 and TRBJ2-3, with D maybe TRBD2 (6 bases). CDR1 KGHSH and CDR2 LQKENI come from the germline V gene. CDR3 length: 16 residues. The ends were cut back, 2 bases at V and 4 bases at J, with 16 bases in the middle. The DNA of the CDR3 is TGTGCCAGCTCACCAAGCTCCCCGGGCGGGGCAGATACGCAGTATTTT. It encodes CASSPSSPGGADTQYF.

This chain uses TRBV19 with TRBJ1-1; a weak D match, TRBD1 (6 bases). The germline gives CDR1 LNHDA, CDR2 SQIVND (reference sequence). The CDR3 is 15 residues long. V was cut by 5 bases and J by 8 bases, with 21 bases left in between. CDR3 DNA sequence: TGTGCCAGTAGTGCCCGATCCGGGACATTACCAGAAGCTTTCTTT. Encoded protein: CASSARSGTLPEAFF. Full variable domain (rest looked up from reference TRBV19 and TRBJ1-1): DGGITQSPKYLFRKEGQNVTLSCEQNLNHDAMYWYRQDPGQGLRLIYYSQIVNDFQKGDIAEGYSVSREKKESFPLTVTSAQKNPTAFYLCASSARSGTLPEAFFGQGTRLTVV.

The chain has TRBV7-9 and TRBJ2-7; TRBD1 is a possible D gene (5 bases). The CDR3 extends over 17 amino acids. The germline V gene encodes CDR1 SEHNR and CDR2 FQNEAQ (reference sequence). Trimming removed 3 bases from V and 0 bases from J, with 18 bases in between. The chain's CDR3 is CASSFLPDTSRSYEQYV. In DNA form, the CDR3 reads TGTGCCAGCAGCTTCCTCCCGGACACCTCCCGCTCCTACGAGCAGTACGTC.

The chain uses TRBV9 and TRBJ1-4; 8 positions match TRBD1. Per germline, CDR1 SGDLS and CDR2 YYNGEE. V was clipped by 1 base and J by 10 bases; unmatched bases: 9. This CDR3 spans 15 amino acids. The CDR3 here is CASSVSAARGRKLFF. The CDR3 nucleotides read TGTGCCAGCAGCGTAAGTGCCGCCAGGGGGCGAAAACTGTTTTTT.

The V call is TRBV6-1, the J call TRBJ2-1; D is possibly TRBD1 (7 bases). The V gene lost 1 base and the J gene lost 9 bases, with 16 bases spanning the gap. Germline-derived CDR1 and CDR2 are MNHNS and SASEGT. The CDR3 loop spans 15 amino acids. The CDR3 DNA reads as TGTGCCAGCAGTGAAGGACAGGGAGGCTTTTTTGAGCAGTTCTTC. It codes for CASSEGQGGFFEQFF.

The chain joins TRBV28 to TRBJ2-2; no firm D call. Trimming left V 2 bases short and J 6 bases short, with 7 bases between. CDR1 is MDHEN, CDR2 SYDVKM, per germline. The CDR3 has 13 amino acids. The DNA for the CDR3 is TGTGCCAGCAGTTTAGTTCCATCCGGGGAGCTGTTTTTT. Protein: CASSLVPSGELFF.

The gene calls are TRBV6-5 and TRBJ1-5; TRBD1 might be the D (5 bases). Germline V lookup: CDR1 MNHEY, CDR2 SVGAGI. CDR3 length: 15 amino acids. Trimming took off 6 bases at V and 0 bases at J, with 12 bases between the two ends. The CDR3 loop reads CASSARTPSNQPQHF. CDR3 nucleotide sequence: TGTGCCAGCAGCGCAAGGACACCTAGCAATCAGCCCCAGCATTTT.

There are a few counts of this clone. J is TRBJ1-1 and V is TRBV29-1; the match to TRBD1 covers 7 bases. Germline trimming cut 3 bases from V and 1 base from J; bases unmatched to any gene: 2. The CDR3 is 13 residues long. Looked up from germline, CDR1 is SQVTM and CDR2 is ANQGSEA. Here the CDR3 reads CSVERTGNTEAFF. DNA of the CDR3: TGCAGCGTTGAGAGGACAGGGAACACTGAAGCTTTCTTT.

The rearrangement links TRBV19 to TRBJ1-2; 7 nucleotides line up with TRBD1. Germline V lookup: CDR1 LNHDA, CDR2 SQIVND (reference sequence). CDR3 length equals 13 residues. Losses at the gene ends were 9 bases for V and 6 bases for J; bases not matched to a gene: 10. The DNA of the CDR3 is TGTGCCAGCAGACAGGGCGGAAGGAATGGCTACACCTTC. Translating gives CASRQGGRNGYTF.

V usage is TRBV30 and J usage is TRBJ2-3; maybe TRBD2 (5 bases). V was shortened by 8 bases and J by 6 bases, with 15 bases between the two germline ends. The CDR3 is made up of 12 amino acids. Germline CDR1 is GTSNPN and CDR2 is SVGIG (reference sequence). The chain's CDR3 is CAAWAGHDTQYF. CDR3 in DNA: TGTGCCGCGTGGGCGGGCCATGATACGCAGTATTTT.